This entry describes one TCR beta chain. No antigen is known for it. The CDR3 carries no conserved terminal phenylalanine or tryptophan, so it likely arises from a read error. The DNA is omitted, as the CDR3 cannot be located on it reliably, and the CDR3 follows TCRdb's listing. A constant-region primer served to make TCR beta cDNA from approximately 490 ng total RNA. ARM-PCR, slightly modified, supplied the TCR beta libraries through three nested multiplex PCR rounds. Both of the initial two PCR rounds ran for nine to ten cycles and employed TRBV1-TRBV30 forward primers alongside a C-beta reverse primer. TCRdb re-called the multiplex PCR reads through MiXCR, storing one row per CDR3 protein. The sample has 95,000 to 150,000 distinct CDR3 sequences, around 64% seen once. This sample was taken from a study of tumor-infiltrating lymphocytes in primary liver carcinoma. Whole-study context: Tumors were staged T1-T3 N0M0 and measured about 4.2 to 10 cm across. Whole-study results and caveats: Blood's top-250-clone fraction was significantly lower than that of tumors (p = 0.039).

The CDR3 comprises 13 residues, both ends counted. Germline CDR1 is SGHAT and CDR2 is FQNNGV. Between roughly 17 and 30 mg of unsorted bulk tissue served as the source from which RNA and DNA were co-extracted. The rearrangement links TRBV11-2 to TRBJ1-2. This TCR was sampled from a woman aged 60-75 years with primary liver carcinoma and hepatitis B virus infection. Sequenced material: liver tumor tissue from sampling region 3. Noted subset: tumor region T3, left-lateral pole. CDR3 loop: CASSSHTNYGYIL.